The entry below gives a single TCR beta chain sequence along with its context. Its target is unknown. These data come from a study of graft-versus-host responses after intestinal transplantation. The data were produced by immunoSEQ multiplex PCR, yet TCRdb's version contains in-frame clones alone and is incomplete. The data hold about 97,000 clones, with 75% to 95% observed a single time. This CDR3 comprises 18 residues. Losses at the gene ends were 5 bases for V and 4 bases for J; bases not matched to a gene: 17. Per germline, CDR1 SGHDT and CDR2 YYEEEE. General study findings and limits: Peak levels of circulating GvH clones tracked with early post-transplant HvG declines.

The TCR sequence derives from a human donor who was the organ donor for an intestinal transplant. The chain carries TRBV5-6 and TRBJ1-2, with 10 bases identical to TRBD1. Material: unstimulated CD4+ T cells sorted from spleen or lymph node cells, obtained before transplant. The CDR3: CASRPTPGQGFLGYGYTF. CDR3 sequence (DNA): TGTGCCAGCAGACCCACCCCGGGACAGGGGTTCTTAGGCTATGGCTACACCTTC.